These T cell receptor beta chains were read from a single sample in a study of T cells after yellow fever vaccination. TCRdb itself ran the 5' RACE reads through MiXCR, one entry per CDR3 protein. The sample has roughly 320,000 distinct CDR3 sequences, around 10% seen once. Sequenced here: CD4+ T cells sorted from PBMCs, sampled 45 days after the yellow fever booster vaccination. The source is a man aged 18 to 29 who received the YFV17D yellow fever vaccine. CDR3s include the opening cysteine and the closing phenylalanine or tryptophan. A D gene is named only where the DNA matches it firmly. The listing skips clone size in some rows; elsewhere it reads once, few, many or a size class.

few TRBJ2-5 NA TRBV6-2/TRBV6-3 CASSPTWETQYF TGTGCCAGCAGTCCTACCTGGGAGACCCAGTACTTC
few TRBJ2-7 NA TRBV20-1 CSARGAGPTYEQYF TGCAGTGCTAGAGGGGCAGGGCCTACCTACGAGCAGTACTTC
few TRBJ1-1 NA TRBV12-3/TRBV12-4 CASSPKGLTEAFF TGTGCCAGCAGCCCCAAGGGACTAACTGAAGCTTTCTTT
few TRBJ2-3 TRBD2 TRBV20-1 CSAGLAGGPDTQYF TGCAGTGCTGGACTAGCGGGGGGGCCGGATACGCAGTATTTT
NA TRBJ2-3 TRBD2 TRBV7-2 CASSLGLAEKDTQYF TGTGCCAGCAGCTTAGGGCTAGCGGAGAAAGATACGCAGTATTTT
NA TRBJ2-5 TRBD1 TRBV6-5 CASKRGGIETQYF TGTGCCAGCAAAAGAGGGGGCATCGAGACCCAGTACTTC
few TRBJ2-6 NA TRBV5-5 CASTLLSGANVLTF TGTGCCAGCACCTTGCTCTCGGGGGCCAACGTCCTGACTTTC
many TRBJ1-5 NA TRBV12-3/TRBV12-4 CASSQNQNQPQHF TGTGCCAGCAGCCAAAATCAGAATCAGCCCCAGCATTTT
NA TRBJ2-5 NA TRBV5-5 CASSMDWGGETQYF TGTGCCAGCAGTATGGACTGGGGAGGAGAGACCCAGTACTTC
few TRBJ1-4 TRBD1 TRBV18 CASSLITPGTGYEKLFF TGTGCCAGCTCACTAATTACCCCCGGGACAGGGTATGAAAAACTGTTTTTT
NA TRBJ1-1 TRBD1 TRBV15 CATRDPGGDTEAFF TGTGCCACCAGAGACCCAGGGGGGGACACTGAAGCTTTCTTT
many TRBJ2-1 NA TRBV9 CASSVGESSYNEQFF TGTGCCAGCAGCGTAGGCGAAAGCTCCTACAATGAGCAGTTCTTC
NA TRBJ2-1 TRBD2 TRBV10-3 CASIRLAGARGAYNEQFF TGTGCCAGCATTCGACTAGCGGGGGCCCGGGGGGCCTACAATGAGCAGTTCTTC
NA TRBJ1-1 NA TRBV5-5 CASSHGFENTEAFF TGTGCCAGCAGCCACGGGTTTGAGAACACTGAAGCTTTCTTT
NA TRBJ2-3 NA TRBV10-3 CAISEGRDTDTQYF TGTGCCATCAGTGAAGGGCGGGACACAGATACGCAGTATTTT
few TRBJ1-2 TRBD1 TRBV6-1 CASTVEQGYDGYTF TGTGCCAGCACAGTCGAACAGGGGTACGATGGCTACACCTTC
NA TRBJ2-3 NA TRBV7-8 CASSENSHGRGVLDTQYF TGTGCCAGCAGCGAAAACTCCCACGGGCGGGGAGTTCTGGATACGCAGTATTTT
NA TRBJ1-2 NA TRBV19 CASSIDRNYGYTF TGTGCCAGTAGTATCGACAGGAACTATGGCTACACCTTC
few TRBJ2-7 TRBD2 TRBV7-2 CASSLRPGLADYEQYF TGTGCCAGCAGCTTGAGACCGGGACTAGCGGACTACGAGCAGTACTTC
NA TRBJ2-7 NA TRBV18 CASSPRDVSYEQYF TGTGCCAGCTCACCACGTGACGTCTCCTACGAGCAGTACTTC
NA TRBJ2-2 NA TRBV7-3 CASSYRGKNTGELFF TGTGCCAGCAGCTACCGGGGGAAGAACACCGGGGAGCTGTTTTTT